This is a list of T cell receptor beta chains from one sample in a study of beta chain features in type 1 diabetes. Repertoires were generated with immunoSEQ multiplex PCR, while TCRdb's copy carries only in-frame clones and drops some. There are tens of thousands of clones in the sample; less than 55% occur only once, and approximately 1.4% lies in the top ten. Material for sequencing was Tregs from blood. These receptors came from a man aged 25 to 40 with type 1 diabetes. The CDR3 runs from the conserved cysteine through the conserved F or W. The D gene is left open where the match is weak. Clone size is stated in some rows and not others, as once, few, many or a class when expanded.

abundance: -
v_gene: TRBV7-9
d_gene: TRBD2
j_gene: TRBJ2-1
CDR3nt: TGTGCCAGCAGCCCGGGGCGGGAGAGCGGCAATGAGCAGTTCTTC
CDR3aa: CASSPGRESGNEQFF

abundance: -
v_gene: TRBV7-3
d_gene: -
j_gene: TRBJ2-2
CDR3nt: TGTGCCAGCAGCTCCCTCAGTGGCACCGGGGAGCTGTTTTTT
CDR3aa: CASSSLSGTGELFF

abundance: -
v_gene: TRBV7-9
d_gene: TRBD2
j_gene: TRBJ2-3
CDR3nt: TGTGCCAGCACCGGCGAGGCGGGAGGGCGGGACACAGATACGCAGTATTTT
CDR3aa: CASTGEAGGRDTDTQYF

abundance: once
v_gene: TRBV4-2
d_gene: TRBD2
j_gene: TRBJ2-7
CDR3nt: TGTGCCAGCAGTCCAAGGACTAGCGAGACCTACGAGCAGTACTTC
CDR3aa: CASSPRTSETYEQYF

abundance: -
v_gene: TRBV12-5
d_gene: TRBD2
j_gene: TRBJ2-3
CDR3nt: TGTGCTAGTGGCCCTAGCGGGACAGATACGCAGTATTTT
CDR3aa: CASGPSGTDTQYF

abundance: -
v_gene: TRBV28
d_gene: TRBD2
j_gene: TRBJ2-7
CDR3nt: TGTGCCAGCAGACCGGAGACTAGCGGGAACTACGAGCAGTACTTC
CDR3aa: CASRPETSGNYEQYF

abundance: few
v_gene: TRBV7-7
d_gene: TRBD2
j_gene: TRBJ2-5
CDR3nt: TGTGCCAGCAGCTTTCAATCTACGGCGTTGACTAGCGGGACGGGGAAGACCCAGTACTTC
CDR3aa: CASSFQSTALTSGTGKTQYF

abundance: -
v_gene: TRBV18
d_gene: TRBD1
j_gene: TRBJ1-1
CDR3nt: TGTGCCAGCTCACCCTACAGGGGGGACGGCACTGAAGCTTTCTTT
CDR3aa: CASSPYRGDGTEAFF

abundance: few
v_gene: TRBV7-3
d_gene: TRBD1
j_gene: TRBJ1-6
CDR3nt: TGTGCCAGCAGCTTCGGGACAGCAAATTCACCCCTCCACTTT
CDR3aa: CASSFGTANSPLHF

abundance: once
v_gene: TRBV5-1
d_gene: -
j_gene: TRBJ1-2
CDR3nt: TGCGCCAGCAGCTTGGACGGAACTATGTCCGGCTACACCTTC
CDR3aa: CASSLDGTMSGYTF

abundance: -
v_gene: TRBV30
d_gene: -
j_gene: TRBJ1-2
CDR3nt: TGTGCCTGGAGTGCAGGGGACCTGTATGGCTACACCTTC
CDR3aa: CAWSAGDLYGYTF